The clone carrying this T cell receptor (beta chain) was recorded many times. Its antigen is undetermined. Deletions cut 5 bases from V and 4 bases from J, with 15 bases between. The V gene's germline CDR1 is SEHNR and CDR2 FQNEAQ (reference sequence). The CDR3 has 16 amino acids. These data originate in a study of T cells after yellow fever vaccination. Points from the study as a whole: Few clonotypes appeared in both CD4 and CD8 compartments. FACS-sorted repertoires could harbor abundant contaminating bulk-population clonotypes.

Via MiXCR, TCRdb re-called the 5' RACE reads, giving one row per CDR3 protein. The sample lists 68,000 or so distinct CDR3 sequences; just over 6.5% were seen once. The rearrangement links TRBV7-9 to TRBJ1-6; D is ambiguous. Specimen: CD8+ T cells sorted from PBMCs, collected approximately 40 days after the first yellow fever vaccination. The clonotype originates from a man aged 18 to 29 who received the YFV17D yellow fever vaccine. CDR3 protein: CASSAARVGYNSPLHF. For the CDR3, the DNA is TGTGCCAGCAGCGCAGCCCGGGTCGGGTATAATTCACCCCTCCACTTT.